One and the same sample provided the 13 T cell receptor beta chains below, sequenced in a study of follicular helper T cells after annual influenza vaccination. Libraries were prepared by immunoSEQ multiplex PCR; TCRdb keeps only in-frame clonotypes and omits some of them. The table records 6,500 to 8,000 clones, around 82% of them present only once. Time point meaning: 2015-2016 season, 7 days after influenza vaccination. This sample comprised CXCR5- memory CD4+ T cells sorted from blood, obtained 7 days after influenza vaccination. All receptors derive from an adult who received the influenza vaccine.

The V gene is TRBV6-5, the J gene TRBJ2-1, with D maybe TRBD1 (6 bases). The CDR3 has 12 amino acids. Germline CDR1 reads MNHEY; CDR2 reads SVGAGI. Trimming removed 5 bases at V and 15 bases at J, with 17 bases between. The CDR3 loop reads CASSRDLGTRFF. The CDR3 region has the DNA TGTGCCAGCAGTCGCGATCTGGGGACACGGTTCTTC.

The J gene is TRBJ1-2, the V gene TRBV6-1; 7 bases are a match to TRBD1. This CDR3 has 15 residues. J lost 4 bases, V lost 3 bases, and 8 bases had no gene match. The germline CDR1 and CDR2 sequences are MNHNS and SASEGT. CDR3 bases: TGTGCCAGCAGTGAGGACAGGATATTTACCTATGGCTACACCTTC. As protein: CASSEDRIFTYGYTF.

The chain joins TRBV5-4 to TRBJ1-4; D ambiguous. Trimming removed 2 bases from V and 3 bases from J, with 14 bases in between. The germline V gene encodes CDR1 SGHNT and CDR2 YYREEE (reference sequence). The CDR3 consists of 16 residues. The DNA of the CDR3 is TGTGCCAGCAGCTTTCAGGTTTTGGGAGCTAATGAAAAACTGTTTTTT. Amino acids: CASSFQVLGANEKLFF. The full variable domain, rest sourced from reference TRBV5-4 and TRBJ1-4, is ETGVTQSPTHLIKTRGQQVTLRCSSQSGHNTVSWYQQALGQGPQFIFQYYREEENGRGNFPPRFSGLQFPNYSSELNVNALELDDSALYLCASSFQVLGANEKLFFGSGTQLSVL.

The CDR3 is CASSQAPEGQGKGTDTQYF. The DNA for the CDR3 is TGCGCCAGCAGCCAAGCCCCCGAGGGACAGGGGAAAGGCACAGATACGCAGTATTTT. V and J are TRBV4-3 and TRBJ2-3, with TRBD1 matching over 10 bases. This CDR3 contains 19 residues. Germline V gene lookup returns CDR1 LGHNA and CDR2 YSLEER. The junction had 11 bases not matched to a gene; V was cut back by 1 base and J by 1 base.

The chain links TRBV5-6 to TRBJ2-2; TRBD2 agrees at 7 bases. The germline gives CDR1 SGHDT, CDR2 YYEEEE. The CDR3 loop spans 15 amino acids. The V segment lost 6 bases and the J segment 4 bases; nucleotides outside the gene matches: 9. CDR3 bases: TGTGCCAGCAATCTTAACGGGAGGTTCACCGGGGAGCTGTTTTTT. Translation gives CASNLNGRFTGELFF.

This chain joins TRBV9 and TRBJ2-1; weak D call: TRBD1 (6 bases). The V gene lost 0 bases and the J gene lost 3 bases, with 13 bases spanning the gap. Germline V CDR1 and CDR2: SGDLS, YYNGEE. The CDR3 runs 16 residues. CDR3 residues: CASSVEHQGIYNEQFF. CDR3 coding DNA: TGTGCCAGCAGCGTAGAGCACCAGGGGATCTACAATGAGCAGTTCTTC.

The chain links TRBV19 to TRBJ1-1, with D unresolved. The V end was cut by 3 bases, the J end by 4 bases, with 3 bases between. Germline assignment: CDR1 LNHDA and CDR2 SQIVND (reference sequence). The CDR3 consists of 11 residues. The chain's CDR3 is CASSIFTEAFF. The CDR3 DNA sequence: TGTGCCAGTAGTATCTTCACTGAAGCTTTCTTT.

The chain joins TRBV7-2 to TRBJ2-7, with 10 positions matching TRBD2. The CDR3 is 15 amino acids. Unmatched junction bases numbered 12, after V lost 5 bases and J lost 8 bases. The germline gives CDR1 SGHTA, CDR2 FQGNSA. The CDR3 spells CASSPSASGRLQQYF. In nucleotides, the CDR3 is TGTGCCAGCAGCCCAAGTGCTAGCGGGAGACTACAGCAGTACTTC.

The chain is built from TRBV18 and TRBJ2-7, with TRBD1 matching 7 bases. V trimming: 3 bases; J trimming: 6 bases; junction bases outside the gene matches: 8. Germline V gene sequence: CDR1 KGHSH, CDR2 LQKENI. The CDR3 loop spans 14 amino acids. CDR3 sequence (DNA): TGTGCCAGCTCACCTCAGACAGGGTCGGGCGAGCAGTACTTC. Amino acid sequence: CASSPQTGSGEQYF.

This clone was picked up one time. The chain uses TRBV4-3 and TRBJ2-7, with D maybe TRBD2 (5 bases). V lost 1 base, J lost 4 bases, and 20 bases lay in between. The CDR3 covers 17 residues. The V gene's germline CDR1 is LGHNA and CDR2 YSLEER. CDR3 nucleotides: TGCGCCAGCAGCCAAGCCCCGGGCGGTCAAGCGGCTTACGAGCAGTACTTC. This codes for CASSQAPGGQAAYEQYF.

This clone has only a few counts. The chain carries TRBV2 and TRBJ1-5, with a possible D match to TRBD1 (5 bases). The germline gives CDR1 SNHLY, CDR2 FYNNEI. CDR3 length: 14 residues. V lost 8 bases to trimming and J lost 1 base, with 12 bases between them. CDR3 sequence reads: CASQGAYSNQPQHF. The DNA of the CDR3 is TGTGCCAGCCAGGGTGCCTACAGCAATCAGCCCCAGCATTTT.

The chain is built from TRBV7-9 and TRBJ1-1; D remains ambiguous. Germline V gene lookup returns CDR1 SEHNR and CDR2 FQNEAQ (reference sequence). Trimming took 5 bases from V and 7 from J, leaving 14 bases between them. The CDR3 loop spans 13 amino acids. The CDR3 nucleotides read TGTGCCAGCAGCAAAGACTTACCGGGTGAAGCTTTCTTT. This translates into CASSKDLPGEAFF.

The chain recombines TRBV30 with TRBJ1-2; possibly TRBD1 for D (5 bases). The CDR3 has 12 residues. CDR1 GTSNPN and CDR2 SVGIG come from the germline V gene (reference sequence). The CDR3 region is CAWGSERRGYTF. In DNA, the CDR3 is TGTGCTTGGGGGAGCGAGAGACGTGGCTACACCTTC.